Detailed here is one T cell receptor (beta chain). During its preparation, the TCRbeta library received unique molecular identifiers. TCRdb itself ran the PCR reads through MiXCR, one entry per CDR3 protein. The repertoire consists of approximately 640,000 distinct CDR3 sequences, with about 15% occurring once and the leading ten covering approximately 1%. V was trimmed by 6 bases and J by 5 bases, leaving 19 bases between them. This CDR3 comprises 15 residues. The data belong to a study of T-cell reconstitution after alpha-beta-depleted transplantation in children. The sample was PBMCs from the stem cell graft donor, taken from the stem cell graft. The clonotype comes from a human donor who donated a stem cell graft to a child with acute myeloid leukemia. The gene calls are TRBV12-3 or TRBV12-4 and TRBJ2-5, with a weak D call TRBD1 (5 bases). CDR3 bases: TGTGCCAGCAGCCGCTTCGGACAATCAAGGGAGACCCAGTACTTC. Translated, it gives CASSRFGQSRETQYF.